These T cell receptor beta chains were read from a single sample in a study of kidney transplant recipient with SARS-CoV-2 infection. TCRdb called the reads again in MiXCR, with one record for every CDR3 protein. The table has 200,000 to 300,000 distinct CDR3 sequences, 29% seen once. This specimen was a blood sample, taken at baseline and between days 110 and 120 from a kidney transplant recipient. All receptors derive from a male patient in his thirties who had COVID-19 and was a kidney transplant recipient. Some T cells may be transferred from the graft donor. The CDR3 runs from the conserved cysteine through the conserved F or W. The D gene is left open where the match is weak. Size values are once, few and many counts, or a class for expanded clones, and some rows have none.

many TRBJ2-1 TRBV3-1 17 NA TGTGCCAGCAGCCCGAGTTTAGAGCGGAGTCCCTACAATGAGCAGTTCTTC CASSPSLERSPYNEQFF
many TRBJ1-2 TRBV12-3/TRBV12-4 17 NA TGTGCCAGCAGTAGGGTGATCAGCTTCCGAAAGACCTATGGCTACACCTTC CASSRVISFRKTYGYTF
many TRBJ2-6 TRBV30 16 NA TGTGCCTGGAGGGGGCAGGTCCCCTCTGGGGCCAACGTCCTGACTTTC CAWRGQVPSGANVLTF
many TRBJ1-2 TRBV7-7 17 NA TGTGCCAGCAGCATTATTCATAAGTGCCGAAAGACCTATGGCTACACCTTC CASSIIHKCRKTYGYTF
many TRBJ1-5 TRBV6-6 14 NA TGTGCCAGCAGTTACTCTCGGGGAAATCAGCCCCAGCATTTT CASSYSRGNQPQHF
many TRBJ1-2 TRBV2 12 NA TGTGCCAGCTATTGGCTTCGGTTTGGCTACACCTTC CASYWLRFGYTF
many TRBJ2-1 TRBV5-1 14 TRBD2 TGCGCCAGCAGCTTTGGGGGAGGGGTAAATGAGCAGTTCTTC CASSFGGGVNEQFF
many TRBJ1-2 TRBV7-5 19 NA NA CISVPEILYEVGKTYGYTF
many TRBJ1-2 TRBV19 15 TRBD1 TGTGCCAGTAGTATGTCCCCGGGACAGGACTATGGCTACACCTTC CASSMSPGQDYGYTF
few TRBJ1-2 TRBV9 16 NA TGTGCCAGCCTGACACTGTACTCAAGAAAGACCTATGGCTACACCTTC CASLTLYSRKTYGYTF
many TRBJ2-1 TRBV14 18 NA TGTGCCAGCAGCCAATATATTATACGGACCCTAAACTACAATGAGCAGTTCTTC CASSQYIIRTLNYNEQFF
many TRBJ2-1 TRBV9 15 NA TGTGCCAGCACCCCGGGGCTCAGCTCCTACAATGAGCAGTTCTTC CASTPGLSSYNEQFF
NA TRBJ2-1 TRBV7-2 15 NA TGTGCCAGCAGCTTTGGACAGCTTCGTGACAATGAGCAGTTCTTC CASSFGQLRDNEQFF
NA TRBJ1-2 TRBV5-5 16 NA TGTGCCAGCATCGCGTTTGTCTCGCGAAAGACCTATGGCTACACCTTC CASIAFVSRKTYGYTF
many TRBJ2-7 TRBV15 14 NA TGTGCCACCAGCAGAGAGGCGCAGGGGAACGAGCAGTACTTC CATSREAQGNEQYF
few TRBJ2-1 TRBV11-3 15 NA TGTGCCAGCAGCTTAAGGGCAGGATCCTACAATGAGCAGTTCTTC CASSLRAGSYNEQFF
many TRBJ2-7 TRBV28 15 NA TGTGCCAGCAGTTTAGGGGGGGCCTACCGATACGAGCAGTACTTC CASSLGGAYRYEQYF
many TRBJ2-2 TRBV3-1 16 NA TGTGCCAGCAGCCAAGAAAAGGGGAAAGGGACCGGGGAGCTGTTTTTT CASSQEKGKGTGELFF
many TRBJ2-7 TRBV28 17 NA TGTGCCAGCAGTAACCGGGATAGCGGTGAAAGCTCCTACGAGCAGTACTTC CASSNRDSGESSYEQYF
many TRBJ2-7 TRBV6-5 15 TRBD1 TGTGCCAGCAGCACAGGACAGGGTCCTCCCTACGAGCAGTACTTC CASSTGQGPPYEQYF
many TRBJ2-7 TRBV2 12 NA TGTGCCAGCAGTGAAAGCTCCTACGAGCAGTACTTC CASSESSYEQYF
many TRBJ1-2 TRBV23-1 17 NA TGCGCCAGCAGTTTTTTCCAGCTACGCAGAAAGACCTATGGCTACACCTTC CASSFFQLRRKTYGYTF
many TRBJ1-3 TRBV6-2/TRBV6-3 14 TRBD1 TGTGCCAGCACCCCTCCGGACAGGGGAAACACCATATATTTT CASTPPDRGNTIYF
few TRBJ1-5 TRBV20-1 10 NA TGCAGTGCTGGCCATAATCTCCAGCATTTT CSAGHNLQHF
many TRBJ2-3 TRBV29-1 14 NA TGCAGCGTCGCCTTTTCCGGGAAAGCAGATACGCAGTATTTT CSVAFSGKADTQYF
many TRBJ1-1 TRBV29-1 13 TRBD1 TGCAGCGTTAACAGGGGTCCCGGCACTGAAGCTTTCTTT CSVNRGPGTEAFF
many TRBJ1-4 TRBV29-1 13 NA TGCAGCGCGACCGACCCAACTAATGAAAAACTGTTTTTT CSATDPTNEKLFF
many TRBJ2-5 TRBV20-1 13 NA TGCAGTGCTAGATCACGGGGGAGTGAGACCCAGTACTTC CSARSRGSETQYF